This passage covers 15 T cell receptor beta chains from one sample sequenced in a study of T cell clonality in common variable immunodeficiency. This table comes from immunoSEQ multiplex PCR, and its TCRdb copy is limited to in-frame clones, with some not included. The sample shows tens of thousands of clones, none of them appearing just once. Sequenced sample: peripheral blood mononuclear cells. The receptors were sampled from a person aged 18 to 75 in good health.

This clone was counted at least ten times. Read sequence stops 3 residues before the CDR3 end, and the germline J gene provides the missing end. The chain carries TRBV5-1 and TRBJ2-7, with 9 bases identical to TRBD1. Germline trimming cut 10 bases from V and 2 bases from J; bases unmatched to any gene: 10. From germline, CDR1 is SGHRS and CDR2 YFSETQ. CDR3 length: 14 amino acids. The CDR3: CAVSRDRDAYEQYF. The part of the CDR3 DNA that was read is TGCGCCGTCAGCCGGGACAGGGACGCCTACGAG.

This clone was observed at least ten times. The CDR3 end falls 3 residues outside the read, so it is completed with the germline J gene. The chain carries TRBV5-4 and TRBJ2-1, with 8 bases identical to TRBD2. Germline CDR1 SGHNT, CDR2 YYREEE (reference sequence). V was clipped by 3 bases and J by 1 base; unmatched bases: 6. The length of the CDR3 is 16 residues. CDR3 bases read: TGTGCCAGCAGCTCGGGGGGGGTCGGGTCCTACAATGAG. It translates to CASSSGGVGSYNE. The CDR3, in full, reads CASSSGGVGSYNEQFF.

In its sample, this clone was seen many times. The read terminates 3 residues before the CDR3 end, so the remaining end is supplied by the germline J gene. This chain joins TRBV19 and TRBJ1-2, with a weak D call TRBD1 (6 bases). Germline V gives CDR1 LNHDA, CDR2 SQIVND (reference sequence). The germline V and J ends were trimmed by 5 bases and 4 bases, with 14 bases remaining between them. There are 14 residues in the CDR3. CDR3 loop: CASSADSQGYGYTF. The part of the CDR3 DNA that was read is TGTGCCAGTAGTGCGGACAGCCAGGGCTATGGC.

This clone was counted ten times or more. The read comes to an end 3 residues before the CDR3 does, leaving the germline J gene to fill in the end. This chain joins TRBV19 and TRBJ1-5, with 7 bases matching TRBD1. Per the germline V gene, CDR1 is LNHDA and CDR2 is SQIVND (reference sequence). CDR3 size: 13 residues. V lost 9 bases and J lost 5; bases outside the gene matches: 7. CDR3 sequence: CASRDRVHQPQHF. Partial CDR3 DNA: TGTGCCAGCAGAGACAGGGTTCATCAGCCC.

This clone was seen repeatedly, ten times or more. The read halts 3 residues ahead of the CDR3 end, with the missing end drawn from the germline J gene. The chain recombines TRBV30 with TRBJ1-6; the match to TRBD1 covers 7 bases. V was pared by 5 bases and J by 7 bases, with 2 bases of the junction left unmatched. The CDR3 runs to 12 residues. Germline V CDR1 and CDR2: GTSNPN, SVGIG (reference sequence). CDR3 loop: CAWDRVNSPLHF. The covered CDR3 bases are TGTGCCTGGGACAGGGTCAATTCACCC.

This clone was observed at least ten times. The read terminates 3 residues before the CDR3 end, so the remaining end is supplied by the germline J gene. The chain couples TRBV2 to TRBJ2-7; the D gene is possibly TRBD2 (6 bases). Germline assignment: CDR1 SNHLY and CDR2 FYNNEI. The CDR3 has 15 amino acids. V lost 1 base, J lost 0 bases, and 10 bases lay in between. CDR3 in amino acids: CASSEGGASSYEQYF. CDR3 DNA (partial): TGTGCCAGCAGTGAAGGCGGGGCGAGCTCCTACGAG.

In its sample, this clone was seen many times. The part of the CDR3 DNA that was read is TGTGCCAGCAGCCCCCGAGGCAACCCCACAGATACG. Protein product: CASSPRGNPTDT. The entire CDR3 protein is CASSPRGNPTDTQYF. The rearrangement links TRBV7-3 to TRBJ2-3, with D unclear. The read falls 3 residues short of the CDR3 end, and the missing part is taken from the germline J gene. Trimming removed 5 bases at V and 2 bases at J, with 14 bases between. The germline V gene encodes CDR1 SGHTA and CDR2 FQGTGA. The CDR3 loop spans 15 amino acids. Full variable domain (rest looked up from reference TRBV7-3 and TRBJ2-3): GAGVSQTPSNKVTEKGKYVELRCDPISGHTALYWYRQSLGQGPEFLIYFQGTGAADDSGLPNDRFFAVRPEGSVSTLKIQRTERGDSAVYLCASSPRGNPTDTQYFGPGTRLTVL.

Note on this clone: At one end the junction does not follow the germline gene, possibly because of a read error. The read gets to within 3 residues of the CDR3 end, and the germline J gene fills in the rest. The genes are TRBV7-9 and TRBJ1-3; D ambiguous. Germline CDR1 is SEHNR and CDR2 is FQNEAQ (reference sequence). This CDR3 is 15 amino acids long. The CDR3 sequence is CSSSLAPISGNTIYF. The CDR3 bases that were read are TGTTCCAGCAGCTTAGCCCCAATCTCTGGAAACACC.

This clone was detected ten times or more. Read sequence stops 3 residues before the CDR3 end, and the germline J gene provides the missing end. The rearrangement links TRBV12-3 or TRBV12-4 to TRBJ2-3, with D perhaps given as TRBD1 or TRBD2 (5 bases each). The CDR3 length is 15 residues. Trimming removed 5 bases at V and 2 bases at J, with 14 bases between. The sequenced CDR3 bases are TGTGCCAGCAGTATAACGAGGGGATTCACAGATACG. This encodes CASSITRGFTDT. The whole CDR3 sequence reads CASSITRGFTDTQYF.

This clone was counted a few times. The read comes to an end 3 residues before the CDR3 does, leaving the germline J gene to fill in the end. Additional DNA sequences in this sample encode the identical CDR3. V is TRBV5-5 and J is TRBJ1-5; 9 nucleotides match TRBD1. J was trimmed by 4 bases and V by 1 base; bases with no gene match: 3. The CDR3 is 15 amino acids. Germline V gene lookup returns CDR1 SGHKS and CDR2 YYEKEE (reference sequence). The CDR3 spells CASSLLDRGNQPQHF. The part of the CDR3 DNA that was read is TGTGCCAGCAGCTTGTTGGACAGGGGAAATCAGCCC.

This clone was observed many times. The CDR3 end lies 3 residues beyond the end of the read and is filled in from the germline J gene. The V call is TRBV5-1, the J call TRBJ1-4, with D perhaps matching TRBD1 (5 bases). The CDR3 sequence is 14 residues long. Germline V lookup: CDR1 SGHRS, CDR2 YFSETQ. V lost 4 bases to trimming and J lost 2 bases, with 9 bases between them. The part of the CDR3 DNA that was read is TGCGCCAGCAGCGTAGGGGTTACTAATGAAAAA. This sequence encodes CASSVGVTNEK. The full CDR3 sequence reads CASSVGVTNEKLFF.

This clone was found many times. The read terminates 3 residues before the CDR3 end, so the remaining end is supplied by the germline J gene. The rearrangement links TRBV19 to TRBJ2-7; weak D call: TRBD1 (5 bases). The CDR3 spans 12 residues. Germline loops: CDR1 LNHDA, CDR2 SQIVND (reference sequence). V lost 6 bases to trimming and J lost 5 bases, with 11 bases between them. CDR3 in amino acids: CASRDSFHEQYF. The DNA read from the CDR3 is TGTGCCAGTAGAGACAGTTTCCACGAG.

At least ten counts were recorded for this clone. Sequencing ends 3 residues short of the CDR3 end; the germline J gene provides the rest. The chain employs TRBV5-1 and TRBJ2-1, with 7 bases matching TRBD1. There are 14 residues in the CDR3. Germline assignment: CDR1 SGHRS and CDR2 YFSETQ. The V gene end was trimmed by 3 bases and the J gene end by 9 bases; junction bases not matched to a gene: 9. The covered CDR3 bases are TGCGCCAGCAGCTCGGGACGACAGGGAAGTGAG. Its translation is CASSSGRQGSE. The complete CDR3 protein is CASSSGRQGSEQFF. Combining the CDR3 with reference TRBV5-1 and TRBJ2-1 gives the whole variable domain KAGVTQTPRYLIKTRGQQVTLSCSPISGHRSVSWYQQTPGQGLQFLFEYFSETQRNKGNFPGRFSGRQFSNSRSEMNVSTLELGDSALYLCASSSGRQGSEQFFGPGTRLTVL.

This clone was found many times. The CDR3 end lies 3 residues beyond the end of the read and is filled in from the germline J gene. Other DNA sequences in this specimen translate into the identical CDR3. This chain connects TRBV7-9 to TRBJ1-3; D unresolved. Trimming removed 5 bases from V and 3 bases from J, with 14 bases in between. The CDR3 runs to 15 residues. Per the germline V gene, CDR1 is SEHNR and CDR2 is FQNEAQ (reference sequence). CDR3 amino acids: CASSPSGSDGNTIYF. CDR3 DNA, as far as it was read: TGTGCCAGCAGCCCCTCCGGGTCTGATGGAAACACC. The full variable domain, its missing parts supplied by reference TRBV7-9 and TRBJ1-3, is DTGVSQNPRHKITKRGQNVTFRCDPISEHNRLYWYRQTLGQGPEFLTYFQNEAQLEKSRLLSDRFSAERPKGSFSTLEIQRTEQGDSAMYLCASSPSGSDGNTIYFGEGSWLTVV.

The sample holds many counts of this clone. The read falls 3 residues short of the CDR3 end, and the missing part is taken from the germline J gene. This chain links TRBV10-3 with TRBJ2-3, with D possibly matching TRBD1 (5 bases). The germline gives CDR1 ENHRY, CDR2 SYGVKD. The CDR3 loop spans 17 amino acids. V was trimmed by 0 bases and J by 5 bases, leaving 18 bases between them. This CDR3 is CAISESADIQVGDTQYF. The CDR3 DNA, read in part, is TGTGCCATCAGTGAGTCCGCGGACATACAAGTCGGAGATACG.